This T cell receptor (beta chain) was captured in a study of cytomegalovirus exposure and HLA in healthy donors. Study-wide results and caveats: For most TCR sequences rarity was the rule, although some public TCRs occurred in many donors.

Primers included in the PCR were 60 Vbeta and 13 Jbeta primers. Sequenced by immunoSEQ multiplex PCR; TCRdb stores in-frame clones only, minus some. This table has over 45,000 clones, around 81% appearing once. Germline values: CDR1 LNHDA, CDR2 SQIVND (reference sequence). The CDR3 covers 13 residues. The V and J ends lost 3 bases and 4 bases respectively, with 9 bases between them. About this clone itself: The antigen is not known.

This receptor was taken from a boy younger than 18 in good health and CMV-seropositive. The J gene is TRBJ1-1, the V gene TRBV19; D perhaps matches TRBD1 (5 bases). Sequences were obtained from PBMCs. This chain's CDR3 is CASSIQGGTEAFF. In nucleotides, the CDR3 is TGTGCCAGTAGTATCCAGGGAGGCACTGAAGCTTTCTTT.